This is a list of T cell receptor beta chains from one sample in a study of a mutant IDH1 vaccine in newly diagnosed glioma. TCRdb's copy holds only in-frame clones and misses some; the assay was immunoSEQ multiplex PCR. This table has around 30,000 clones, over 60% appearing once. Sequences were derived from peripheral blood mononuclear cells (PBMCs), sampled from a glioma patient treated with radiotherapy, temozolomide or both. The receptors were sampled from a man over 45 with glioma. Some clones in this sample may be carry-over from other donors' samples. Each CDR3 is given with its conserved first and last residue. Fields, in order: CDR3 protein, CDR3 length, V gene.

CDR3aa: CSVELPDSYEQYF
len: 13
v_gene: TRBV29-1

CDR3aa: CSVRAGISYEQYF
len: 13
v_gene: TRBV29-1

CDR3aa: CASRGSGAGVSGELFF
len: 16
v_gene: TRBV14

CDR3aa: CASSPELLAGYTQYF
len: 15
v_gene: TRBV18

CDR3aa: CASSKTSGGYEQYF
len: 14
v_gene: TRBV21-1

CDR3aa: CASSPTGYEQYF
len: 12
v_gene: TRBV11-2

CDR3aa: CSGDSGNTIYF
len: 11
v_gene: TRBV29-1

CDR3aa: CASSLAGVAEAFF
len: 13
v_gene: TRBV5-1

CDR3aa: CASSDSGRNTGELFF
len: 15
v_gene: TRBV5-4

CDR3aa: CASSLGTSGGISTDTQYF
len: 18
v_gene: TRBV7-2

CDR3aa: CASSLGQPSYEQYF
len: 14
v_gene: TRBV27

CDR3aa: CASSRGQDQPQHF
len: 13
v_gene: TRBV2

CDR3aa: CASSYNEQYF
len: 10
v_gene: TRBV28

CDR3aa: CASSLDGGEPQHF
len: 13
v_gene: TRBV11-2